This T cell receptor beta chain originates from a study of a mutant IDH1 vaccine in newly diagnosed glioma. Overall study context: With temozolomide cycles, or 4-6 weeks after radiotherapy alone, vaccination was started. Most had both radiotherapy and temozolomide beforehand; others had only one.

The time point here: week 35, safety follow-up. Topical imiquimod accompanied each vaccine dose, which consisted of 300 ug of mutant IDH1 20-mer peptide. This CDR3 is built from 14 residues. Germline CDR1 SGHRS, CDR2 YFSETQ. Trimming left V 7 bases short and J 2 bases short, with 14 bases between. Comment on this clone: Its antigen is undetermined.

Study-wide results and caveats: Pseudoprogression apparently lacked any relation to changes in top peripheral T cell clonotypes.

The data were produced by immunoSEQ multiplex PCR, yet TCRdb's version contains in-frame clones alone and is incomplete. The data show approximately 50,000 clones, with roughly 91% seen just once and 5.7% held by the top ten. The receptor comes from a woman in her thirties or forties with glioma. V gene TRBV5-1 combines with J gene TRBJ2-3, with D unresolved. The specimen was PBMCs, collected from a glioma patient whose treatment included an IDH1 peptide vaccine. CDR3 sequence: CASSTPGPTDTQYF. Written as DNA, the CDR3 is TGCGCCAGCTCCACTCCCGGCCCCACAGATACGCAGTATTTT.